These 23 T cell receptor beta chains originate from one sample sequenced in a study of T cells in Graves' hyperthyroidism and ophthalmopathy. Regions amplified from RNA transcripts were the TCR beta CDR3 regions. The HTBI primer set was used in a first-round RT-PCR of the TCR CDR3. Using its own MiXCR run on the multiplex PCR reads, TCRdb lists one record per CDR3 protein. The sample lists roughly 380,000 distinct CDR3 sequences; roughly 14% were seen once. The sample comprised blood. The source is a man aged 25 to 40 with Graves' hyperthyroidism that later progressed to Graves' ophthalmopathy.

This clonotype was seen only a few times. The J gene is TRBJ2-3, the V gene TRBV20-1; 8 bases fit TRBD1. This CDR3 comprises 16 residues. Per germline, CDR1 DFQATT and CDR2 SNEGSKA (reference sequence). V trimming: 0 bases; J trimming: 3 bases; junction bases outside the gene matches: 8. The chain's CDR3 is CSARDPPGGRTDTQYF. DNA for the CDR3: TGCAGTGCTAGAGATCCGCCAGGGGGCAGGACAGATACGCAGTATTTT.

The table lists this clonotype with a few counts. This chain uses TRBV27 with TRBJ2-3; D remains unclear. Trimming pared 4 bases from V and 7 bases from J, leaving 15 bases between. This CDR3 is 14 amino acids long. From germline, CDR1 is MNHEY and CDR2 SMNVEV (reference sequence). DNA for the CDR3: TGTGCCAGCAGTTCCCTGGACGAAGTTAATACGCAGTATTTT. This sequence encodes CASSSLDEVNTQYF.

This chain joins TRBV9 and TRBJ2-1; TRBD2 matches at 8 bases. The CDR3 covers 15 residues. J gave up 7 bases and V 2 bases, and 8 bases lay outside the gene matches. The V gene's germline CDR1 is SGDLS and CDR2 YYNGEE. The DNA for the CDR3 is TGTGCCAGCAGCGTTAGCGGGGATGCGGGGAATGAGCAGTTCTTC. Its translation is CASSVSGDAGNEQFF.

In its sample, this clonotype was seen many times. V gene TRBV12-3 or TRBV12-4 combines with J gene TRBJ1-2, with D possibly TRBD1 on 5 matching bases. CDR3 length: 16 amino acids. Trimming took off 1 base at V and 5 bases at J, with 17 bases between the two ends. For the CDR3, the DNA is TGTGCCAGCAGTTTAGTTGACACTATAGGGGTATATGGCTACACCTTC. Residues: CASSLVDTIGVYGYTF.

This clonotype was counted many times. The chain carries TRBV6-5 and TRBJ1-2; no clear D. Germline values: CDR1 MNHEY, CDR2 SVGAGI. The germline V and J ends were trimmed by 2 bases and 0 bases, with 10 bases remaining between them. The CDR3 runs to 15 residues. CDR3: CASSYSKYPNYGYTF. As DNA, the CDR3 is TGTGCCAGCAGTTACAGCAAGTATCCTAACTATGGCTACACCTTC.

This clonotype was observed many times. The rearrangement links TRBV11-1 to TRBJ1-2, with D perhaps TRBD1 (5 bases). The CDR3 sequence is 12 residues long. Germline V gene lookup returns CDR1 SGHAT and CDR2 FQDESV (reference sequence). Trimming pared 11 bases from V and 6 bases from J, leaving 16 bases between. The CDR3 spells CAVEGQGDGYTF. CDR3 bases: TGTGCCGTTGAAGGACAAGGGGATGGCTACACCTTC.

Ten or more counts support this clonotype. The CDR3 DNA follows: TGTGCCAGCAGTTTTGGGGGGGCAGGTGATCACAATGAGCAGTTCTTC. It codes for CASSFGGAGDHNEQFF. The genes are TRBV12-3 or TRBV12-4 and TRBJ2-1; D might be TRBD2 (7 bases). Between the trimmed V and J ends, which lost 3 bases and 5 bases, there was a span of 17 bases. The CDR3 is 16 amino acids.

This clonotype was counted at least ten times. The J gene is TRBJ1-5, the V gene TRBV20-1; D is possibly TRBD1 (5 bases). The V end lost 1 base, the J end lost 1 base, and 8 bases lay between the germline ends. CDR1 DFQATT and CDR2 SNEGSKA come from the germline V gene (reference sequence). This CDR3 region has 14 residues. CDR3 in amino acids: CSARGGSSNQPQHF. The CDR3 DNA reads as TGCAGTGCTAGAGGGGGGAGCAGCAATCAGCCCCAGCATTTT.

The sample holds many counts of this clonotype. The V call is TRBV6-2 or TRBV6-3, the J call TRBJ2-7, with D perhaps TRBD1 (6 bases). In germline, CDR1 is MNHEY, CDR2 SVGEGT. The CDR3 runs 15 residues. The V end was cut by 2 bases, the J end by 5 bases, with 16 bases between. The CDR3, as DNA: TGTGCCAGCAGTTACCTACAGGGAGTCGTAGACGAGCAGTACTTC. Its protein product is CASSYLQGVVDEQYF.

The V gene is TRBV20-1, the J gene TRBJ2-7, with 12 bases fitting TRBD2. CDR3 length: 16 amino acids. After removal of 5 bases from V and 0 bases from J, the junction contained 8 bases not matched to a gene. CDR1 and CDR2 from the germline V gene are DFQATT and SNEGSKA (reference sequence). CDR3 amino acids: CSAVLAGGGFSYEQYF. The CDR3 nucleotides read TGCAGTGCTGTTCTAGCGGGGGGGGGGTTCTCCTACGAGCAGTACTTC.

V and J are TRBV2 and TRBJ2-2; 12 bases map to TRBD2. V was pared by 4 bases and J by 4 bases, with 1 base of the junction left unmatched. The CDR3 is made up of 15 amino acids. The germline V gene has CDR1 SNHLY and CDR2 FYNNEI. The CDR3 protein is CASSGTSGVTGELFF. The CDR3 bases are TGTGCCAGCAGTGGGACTAGCGGGGTCACCGGGGAGCTGTTTTTT.

This clonotype was seen at least ten times. The chain recombines TRBV7-2 with TRBJ2-3; D call uncertain. Germline assignment: CDR1 SGHTA and CDR2 FQGNSA. V lost 4 bases, J lost 1 base, and 6 bases lay in between. This CDR3 has 13 residues. The DNA for the CDR3 is TGTGCCAGCAGCTCCACCCGCACAGATACGCAGTATTTT. Amino acid sequence: CASSSTRTDTQYF.

In its sample, this clonotype was seen a few times. The chain links TRBV6-5 to TRBJ2-2, with D possibly TRBD2 on 5 matching bases. This CDR3 region has 15 residues. Trimming shortened V by 6 bases and J by 4 bases, and 15 bases separated the two germline ends. Germline loops: CDR1 MNHEY, CDR2 SVGAGI. CDR3 in amino acids: CASRSSGGGTGELFF. The DNA of the CDR3 is TGTGCCAGCAGGTCCTCTGGAGGAGGCACCGGGGAGCTGTTTTTT.

There are a few counts of this clonotype. With a much larger clone just one base away, this may be a read error. The V and J genes are TRBV28 and TRBJ2-7, with unresolved D. Germline V gives CDR1 MDHEN, CDR2 SYDVKM. The CDR3 covers 13 residues. The CDR3 DNA is TGTGCCAGCAGTTTTTCCAGCTCCTACGAGCAGCACTTC. Translated: CASSFSSSYEQHF.

This clonotype has a count of ten or more. This rearrangement joins TRBV6-2 or TRBV6-3 to TRBJ2-7, with D perhaps TRBD2 (5 bases). The CDR3 contains 13 residues. Germline lookup yields CDR1 MNHEY and CDR2 SVGEGT. Trimming cost V 2 bases and J 2 bases, with 7 bases left between them. CDR3 DNA sequence: TGTGCCAGCAGTTACCGGCGGGCCTACGAGCAGTACTTC. This translates into CASSYRRAYEQYF.

This clonotype has a handful of counts. The J gene is TRBJ2-1, the V gene TRBV30; D not resolved. From germline, CDR1 is GTSNPN and CDR2 SVGIG (reference sequence). This CDR3 is built from 15 residues. Trimming shortened V by 0 bases and J by 6 bases, and 15 bases separated the two germline ends. CDR3 sequence reads: CAWSVRSRYANEQFF. CDR3 bases: TGTGCCTGGAGTGTTCGGTCCAGGTATGCCAATGAGCAGTTCTTC.

This clonotype was detected many times. The chain joins TRBV7-8 to TRBJ1-4; the match to TRBD1 covers 8 bases. The J segment lost 0 bases and the V segment lost 1 base, leaving 7 bases of the junction unmatched. CDR1 is SGHVS and CDR2 is FQNEAQ in the germline V gene. The CDR3 has 18 amino acids. CDR3 DNA sequence: TGTGCCAGCAGCTTAGTTCGGGACAGGACTGCAACTAATGAAAAACTGTTTTTT. Translated: CASSLVRDRTATNEKLFF.

This clonotype occurred a few times. V usage is TRBV5-5 and J usage is TRBJ1-2, with TRBD1 identical over 9 bases. Losses at the gene ends were 6 bases for V and 4 bases for J; bases not matched to a gene: 13. Looked up from germline, CDR1 is SGHKS and CDR2 is YYEKEE (reference sequence). This CDR3 contains 16 residues. The CDR3 DNA reads TGTGCCAGCACTCGAACCGGGACAGGGATGAGCTATGGCTACACCTTC. As protein: CASTRTGTGMSYGYTF.

A remark on this clonotype: Given a much more abundant clone one base away, this may be a read error. The rearrangement links TRBV12-3 or TRBV12-4 to TRBJ2-1; TRBD2 matches 11 bases. This CDR3 region has 17 residues. The ends lost 3 bases at V and 8 bases at J; junction bases unmatched: 12. The CDR3 reads CASSFGSLAGATYEQFF. The CDR3 nucleotides are TGTGCCAGCAGTTTCGGGTCACTAGCGGGGGCTACGTATGAGCAGTTCTTC.

The sample holds many counts of this clonotype. The chain recombines TRBV5-6 with TRBJ2-7; D is perhaps TRBD2 (5 bases). The CDR3 is 15 residues long. V gave up 0 bases and J gave up 9 bases, with 19 bases separating them. Germline CDR1 is SGHDT and CDR2 is YYEEEE. The CDR3: CASSLARRGQDGQYF. DNA for the CDR3: TGTGCCAGCAGCTTGGCCCGCCGCGGGCAGGACGGGCAGTACTTC. Looking up the rest from reference TRBV5-6 and TRBJ2-7 gives the full variable domain: DAGVTQSPTHLIKTRGQQVTLRCSPKSGHDTVSWYQQALGQGPQFIFQYYEEEERQRGNFPDRFSGHQFPNYSSELNVNALLLGDSALYLCASSLARRGQDGQYFGPGTRLTVT.

This clonotype has ten or more counts. V is TRBV30 and J is TRBJ1-2; D remains unclear. CDR1 GTSNPN and CDR2 SVGIG come from the germline V gene (reference sequence). Trimming took 0 bases from V and 8 from J, leaving 10 bases between them. The CDR3 is made up of 12 amino acids. CDR3 residues: CAWSVQGIGYTF. Here the CDR3 DNA reads TGTGCCTGGAGTGTACAAGGGATCGGCTACACCTTC.

V is TRBV7-9 and J is TRBJ2-5; tentative D call: TRBD1 (5 bases). Germline V gene data show CDR1 as SEHNR and CDR2 as FQNEAQ (reference sequence). V was clipped by 7 bases and J by 2 bases, with 14 bases between them. The CDR3 sequence is 14 residues long. The DNA of the CDR3 is TGTGCCAGCACCCTAAGGGGTCCTCAAGAGACCCAGTACTTC. Its protein is CASTLRGPQETQYF.

At least ten counts were recorded for this clonotype. The V and J genes are TRBV6-2 or TRBV6-3 and TRBJ2-4, with TRBD2 matching over 14 bases. The CDR3 consists of 18 residues. The V gene end was trimmed by 5 bases and the J gene end by 0 bases; junction bases not matched to a gene: 6. CDR1 MNHEY and CDR2 SVGEGT come from the germline V gene. CDR3: CASSPGTSGGQAKNIQYF. DNA for the CDR3: TGTGCCAGCAGTCCCGGGACTAGCGGGGGACAAGCCAAAAACATTCAGTACTTC.